This is a list of T cell receptor beta chains from one sample in a study of post-analysis software for immune sequencing data. Via MiXCR, TCRdb re-called the PCR reads, giving one row per CDR3 protein. The table shows some 450,000 distinct CDR3 sequences, with approximately 46% occurring only once. Sequenced sample: blood. These receptors all come from a girl between 5 and 17 years old with multiple sclerosis. CDR3s include the opening cysteine and the closing phenylalanine or tryptophan.

v_call	j_call	cdr3_aa
TRBV7-2	TRBJ2-1	CASSQTGLARSSYNEQFF
TRBV7-7	TRBJ2-5	CASSFPLEAGQETQYF
TRBV18	TRBJ2-3	CASSPPVSGSGGDTQYF
TRBV27	TRBJ1-5	CASSLGPLGNQPQHF
TRBV3-1	TRBJ2-5	CASSLEDGSWANQETQYF
TRBV9	TRBJ2-1	CASSTQWRIRSYNEQFF
TRBV7-7	TRBJ2-1	CASSPGTSGGEQFF
TRBV9	TRBJ2-5	CASSAQQGTSPQETQYF
TRBV6-2/TRBV6-3	TRBJ2-5	CASSYPRQETQYF
TRBV6-1	TRBJ2-1	CASSEDRGHEQFF